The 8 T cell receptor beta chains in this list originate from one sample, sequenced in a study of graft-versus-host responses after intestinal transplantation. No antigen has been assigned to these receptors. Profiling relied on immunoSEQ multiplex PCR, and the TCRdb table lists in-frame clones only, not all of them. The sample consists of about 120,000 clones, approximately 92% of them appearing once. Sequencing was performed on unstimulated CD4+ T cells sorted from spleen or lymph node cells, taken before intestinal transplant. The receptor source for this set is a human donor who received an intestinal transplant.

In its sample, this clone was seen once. The DNA of the CDR3 is TGTGCCAGCAGCTTAACCCCCGGGACATACAACACCGGGGAGCTGTTTTTT. Its protein product is CASSLTPGTYNTGELFF. The chain couples TRBV7-3 to TRBJ2-2, with D possibly TRBD1 on 6 matching bases. CDR3 length: 17 amino acids. Trimming cost V 0 bases and J 2 bases, with 13 bases left between them. Germline V gene lookup returns CDR1 SGHTA and CDR2 FQGTGA.

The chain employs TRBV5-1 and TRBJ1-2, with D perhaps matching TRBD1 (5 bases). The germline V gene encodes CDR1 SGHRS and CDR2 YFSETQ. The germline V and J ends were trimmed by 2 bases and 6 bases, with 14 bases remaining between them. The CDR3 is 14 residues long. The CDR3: CASSFGASANGYTF. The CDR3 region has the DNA TGCGCCAGCAGCTTCGGGGCCTCAGCGAATGGCTACACCTTC.

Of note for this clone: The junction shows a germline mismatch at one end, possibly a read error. The CDR3: CVSSSDIGTSGRPGGVYEQYF. As DNA, the CDR3 is TGTGTCAGCAGTTCAGATATCGGGACTAGCGGGAGGCCCGGGGGGGTTTACGAGCAGTACTTC. The gene calls are TRBV28 and TRBJ2-7, with 15 bases matching TRBD2. The CDR3 has 21 residues. CDR1 and CDR2 (germline): MDHEN, SYDVKM. Supplemented by reference TRBV28 and TRBJ2-7, the full variable domain reads DVKVTQSSRYLVKRTGEKVFLECVQDMDHENMFWYRQDPGLGLRLIYFSYDVKMKEKGDIPEGYSVSREKKERFSLILESASTNQTSMYLCVSSSDIGTSGRPGGVYEQYFGPGTRLTVT.

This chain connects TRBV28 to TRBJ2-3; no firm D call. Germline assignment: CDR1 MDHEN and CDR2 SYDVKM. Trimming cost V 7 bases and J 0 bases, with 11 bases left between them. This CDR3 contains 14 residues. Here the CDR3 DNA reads TGTGCCAGCAAGATTCCGATTAGCACAGATACGCAGTATTTT. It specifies CASKIPISTDTQYF.

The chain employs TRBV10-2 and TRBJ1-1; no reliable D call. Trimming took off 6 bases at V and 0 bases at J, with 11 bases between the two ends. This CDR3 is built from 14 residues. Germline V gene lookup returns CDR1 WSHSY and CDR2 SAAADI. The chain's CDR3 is CASRVGVMNTEAFF. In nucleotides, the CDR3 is TGCGCCAGCAGAGTTGGGGTCATGAACACTGAAGCTTTCTTT.

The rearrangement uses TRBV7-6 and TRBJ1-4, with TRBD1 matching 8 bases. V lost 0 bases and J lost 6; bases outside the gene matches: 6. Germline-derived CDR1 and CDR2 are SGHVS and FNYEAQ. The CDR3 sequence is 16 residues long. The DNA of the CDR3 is TGTGCCAGCAGCTTAGCGATAGCAGGGGGCGATGAAAAACTGTTTTTT. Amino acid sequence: CASSLAIAGGDEKLFF.

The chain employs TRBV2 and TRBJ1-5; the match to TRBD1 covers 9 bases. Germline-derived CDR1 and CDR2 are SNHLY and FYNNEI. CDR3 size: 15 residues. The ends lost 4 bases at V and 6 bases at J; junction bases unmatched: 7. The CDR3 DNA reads TGTGCCAGCAGTGGTACAGGGGGCGAGGGTCAGCCCCAGCATTTT. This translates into CASSGTGGEGQPQHF.

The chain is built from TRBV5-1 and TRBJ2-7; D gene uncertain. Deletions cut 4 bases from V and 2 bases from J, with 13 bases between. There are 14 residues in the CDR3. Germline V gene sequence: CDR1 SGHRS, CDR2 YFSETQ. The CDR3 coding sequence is TGCGCCAGCAGCCCGCGGTTCGGAGCCTACGAGCAGTACTTC. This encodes CASSPRFGAYEQYF.